This TCR beta chain is drawn from a study of blood T cell repertoires in COVID-19 (dated by TCRdb to the early 2020s). With respect to the entire study: The collaborator samples originated in the United States, Italy and Spain and spanned the acute and convalescent phases of COVID-19. The prospective study material was composed of cDNA or gDNA derived from T cells, B-cell-depleted T cells, or PBMCs. Deeply sampled blood TCRbeta repertoires from subjects exposed to, actively infected with, or recovered from COVID-19 were included in the dataset. A freely available public database, intended as a resource for researchers studying the immune response to SARS-CoV-2, is where the repertoires were released. The samples were drawn from two sources: the first 160 participants of the ongoing ImmuneRACE study, and 1,200 or so subjects contributed by 6 global collaborators. A de-identified subject ID, COVID-19 status, age in years and sex were almost always included in the sample metadata. Where available, HLA class I and class II types were taken from metadata supplied by the sample provider and were not determined by assay-based typing.

Comments on this clone: What antigen it recognizes has not been identified. Per-base qualities were not stored, and no clone one base away is much larger.

The V end loses 1 base and the J end loses 9 bases, and a stretch of 16 bases separates them. The CDR3 covers 16 residues, taking in both the cysteine and the phenylalanine. Only the CDR3 part of the read is kept: 48 bases, read in frame from the first base. From a lookup of the germline V gene, CDR1 and CDR2 are SGHTA and FQGNSA. Participants in the prospective study were enrolled through a virtual design, were aged about 18 to 89 years, and lived in some 24 United States geographic areas. To assign participants to cohorts, the prospective study relied on clinical history that participants themselves reported in a screening survey and a study questionnaire. Each participant in the prospective study had whole blood, serum and a nasopharyngeal or oropharyngeal swab collected by mobile phlebotomists. Participants in the prospective study had the option to provide additional blood draws and questionnaires over an approximately two-month period. Blood samples from the prospective study were shipped frozen or at room temperature prior to DNA extraction.

Study-level results and caveats: The amount of clinical and demographic metadata varied by source and participant and was provided uncurated.

The immunoSEQ Assay, a bias-controlled multiplex PCR, was used to amplify TCRbeta CDR3 regions from genomic DNA. For the original study's pipeline: The number of nucleated cells in each sample was estimated from the amplification of reference gene primers within the assay. Sequence reads were collapsed and filtered to measure the absolute abundance of every unique TCRbeta CDR3 rearrangement. For each sample, productive Simpson clonality was calculated as the square root of Simpson's diversity index over productive rearrangements. What TCRdb holds here is the immuneACCESS table cut down to in-frame rearrangements. Part of the clones is not present; checked against another copy, under half of the missing clones reflect an unresolved V gene, and the others are unexplained. V and J calls and clone size follow that table, whereas D and trimming were derived from the DNA. The sample records 150,000 to 200,000 clones, approximately 79% of which are singletons. The ten largest account for approximately 4.7% of the sample.

This receptor was obtained from a woman in her sixties or seventies with acute COVID-19. The chain joins TRBV7-2 to TRBJ1-6, with the D gene too uncertain to name. Material for sequencing was PBMCs or T cells enriched from blood (not recorded which). The nucleotide sequence reads TGTGCCAGCAGCTTAGGGGTTCGGGGTACTAGTTCACCCCTCCACTTT. Its coded protein is CASSLGVRGTSSPLHF.